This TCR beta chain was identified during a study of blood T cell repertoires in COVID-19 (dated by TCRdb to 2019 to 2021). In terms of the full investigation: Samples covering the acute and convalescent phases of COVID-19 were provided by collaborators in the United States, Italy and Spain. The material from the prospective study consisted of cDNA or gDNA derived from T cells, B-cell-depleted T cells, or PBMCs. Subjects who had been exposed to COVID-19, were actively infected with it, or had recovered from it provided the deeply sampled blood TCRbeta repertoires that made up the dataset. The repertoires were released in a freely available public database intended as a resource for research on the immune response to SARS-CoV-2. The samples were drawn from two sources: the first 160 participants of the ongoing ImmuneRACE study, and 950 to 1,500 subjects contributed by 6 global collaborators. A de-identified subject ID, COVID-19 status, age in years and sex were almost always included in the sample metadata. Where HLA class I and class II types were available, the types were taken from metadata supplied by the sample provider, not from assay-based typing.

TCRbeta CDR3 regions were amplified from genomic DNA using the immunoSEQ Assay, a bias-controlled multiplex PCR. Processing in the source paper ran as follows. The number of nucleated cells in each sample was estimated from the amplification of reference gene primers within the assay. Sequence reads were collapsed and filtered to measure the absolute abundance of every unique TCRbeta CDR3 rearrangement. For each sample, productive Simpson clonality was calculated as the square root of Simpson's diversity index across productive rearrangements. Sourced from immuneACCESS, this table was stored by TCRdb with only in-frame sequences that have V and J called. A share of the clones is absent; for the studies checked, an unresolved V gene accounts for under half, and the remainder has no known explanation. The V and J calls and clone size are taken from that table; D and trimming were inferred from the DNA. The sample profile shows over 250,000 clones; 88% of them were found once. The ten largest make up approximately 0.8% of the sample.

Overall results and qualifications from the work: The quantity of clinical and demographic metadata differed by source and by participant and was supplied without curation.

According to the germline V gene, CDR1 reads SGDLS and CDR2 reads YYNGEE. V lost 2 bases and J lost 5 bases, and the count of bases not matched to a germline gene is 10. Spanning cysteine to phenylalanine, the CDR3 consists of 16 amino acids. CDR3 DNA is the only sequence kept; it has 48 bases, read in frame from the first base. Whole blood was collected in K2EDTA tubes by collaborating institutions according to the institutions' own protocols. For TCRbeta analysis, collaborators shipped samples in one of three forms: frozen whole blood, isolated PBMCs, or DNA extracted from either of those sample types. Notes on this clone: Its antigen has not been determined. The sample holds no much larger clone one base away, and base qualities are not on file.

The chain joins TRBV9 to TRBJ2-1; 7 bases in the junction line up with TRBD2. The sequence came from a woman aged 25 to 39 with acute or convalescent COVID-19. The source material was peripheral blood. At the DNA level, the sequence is TGTGCCAGCAGCGTCGCCCCCGGCGGGAGTAACAATGAGCAGTTCTTC. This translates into CASSVAPGGSNNEQFF.